The rows below give T cell receptor beta chains drawn from one sample of a study of response to subunit inactivated influenza vaccine. TCRdb re-called the RT-PCR reads through MiXCR, storing one row per CDR3 protein. Of about 610,000 distinct CDR3 sequences listed, about 14% are singletons. Sequences were derived from PBMCs from blood, sampled 11 to 12 days after vaccination. These TCRs come from a man aged 50-60 years who received an inactivated influenza vaccine. Each CDR3 is given with its conserved first and last residue. Fields, in order: J gene, clone size, V gene, D gene, CDR3 protein, CDR3 DNA. D genes are given only for firm matches. Not all rows give a size; the values are once, few, many and, for expanded clones, a class.

j_gene: TRBJ1-1
abundance: few
v_gene: TRBV5-1
d_gene: -
CDR3aa: CASTPTLNTEAFF
CDR3nt: TGCGCCAGCACCCCGACTCTAAACACTGAAGCTTTCTTT

j_gene: TRBJ2-7
abundance: -
v_gene: TRBV12-3/TRBV12-4
d_gene: -
CDR3aa: CASSLGAGRNEQYF
CDR3nt: TGTGCCAGCAGCCTCGGTGCAGGGAGGAACGAGCAGTACTTC

j_gene: TRBJ2-2
abundance: many
v_gene: TRBV4-1
d_gene: TRBD1
CDR3aa: CASSIQGADTGELFF
CDR3nt: TGCGCCAGCAGCATACAGGGGGCGGACACCGGGGAGCTGTTTTTT

j_gene: TRBJ2-3
abundance: -
v_gene: TRBV4-2
d_gene: -
CDR3aa: CASSQDFFPSPGSTDTQYF
CDR3nt: TGTGCCAGCAGCCAAGATTTCTTTCCGTCCCCGGGGAGCACAGATACGCAGTATTTT

j_gene: TRBJ2-3
abundance: few
v_gene: TRBV20-1
d_gene: TRBD2
CDR3aa: CSAPGGIVTDTQYF
CDR3nt: TGCAGTGCTCCGGGGGGGATTGTCACAGATACGCAGTATTTT

j_gene: TRBJ2-7
abundance: -
v_gene: TRBV4-3
d_gene: TRBD2
CDR3aa: CASSQGGLAGGHSYEQYF
CDR3nt: TGCGCCAGCAGCCAAGGAGGGCTAGCGGGGGGGCACTCCTACGAGCAGTACTTC

j_gene: TRBJ1-1
abundance: many
v_gene: TRBV6-1
d_gene: -
CDR3aa: CASIPDSKRTEAFF
CDR3nt: TGTGCCAGCATACCGGACAGCAAAAGGACTGAAGCTTTCTTT

j_gene: TRBJ1-2
abundance: -
v_gene: TRBV7-9
d_gene: TRBD1
CDR3aa: CASSAWTGRNYGYTF
CDR3nt: TGTGCCAGCAGCGCCTGGACAGGGCGGAACTATGGCTACACCTTC

j_gene: TRBJ2-1
abundance: few
v_gene: TRBV4-3
d_gene: -
CDR3aa: CASSQEILIIEQFF
CDR3nt: TGCGCCAGCAGCCAAGAAATCCTCATTATTGAGCAGTTCTTC

j_gene: TRBJ1-2
abundance: -
v_gene: TRBV5-6
d_gene: -
CDR3aa: CASSLGGNTGYTF
CDR3nt: TGTGCCAGCAGCCTGGGGGGTAATACTGGCTACACCTTC

j_gene: TRBJ1-2
abundance: many
v_gene: TRBV6-2/TRBV6-3
d_gene: -
CDR3aa: CASSLGLLNYGYTF
CDR3nt: TGTGCCAGCAGTCTGGGACTCTTAAACTATGGCTACACCTTC

j_gene: TRBJ2-1
abundance: -
v_gene: TRBV5-6
d_gene: -
CDR3aa: CASSHDHLSEQFF
CDR3nt: TGTGCCAGCAGCCACGATCATTTGAGTGAGCAGTTCTTC

j_gene: TRBJ2-7
abundance: few
v_gene: TRBV5-5
d_gene: -
CDR3aa: CASSFSWTESYEQYF
CDR3nt: TGTGCCAGCAGCTTTTCCTGGACCGAGTCCTACGAGCAGTACTTC

j_gene: TRBJ2-7
abundance: few
v_gene: TRBV7-8
d_gene: TRBD1
CDR3aa: CASSTKGRPVGQGGSYEQYF
CDR3nt: TGTGCCAGCAGCACAAAAGGACGACCCGTGGGACAGGGGGGGTCCTACGAGCAGTACTTC

j_gene: TRBJ2-5
abundance: -
v_gene: TRBV29-1
d_gene: -
CDR3aa: CSVVSTGWRETQYF
CDR3nt: TGCAGCGTTGTCTCTACAGGATGGAGAGAGACCCAGTACTTC

j_gene: TRBJ2-1
abundance: -
v_gene: TRBV12-3/TRBV12-4
d_gene: TRBD2
CDR3aa: CASIVAGSYNEQFF
CDR3nt: TGTGCCAGCATCGTAGCGGGGTCCTACAATGAGCAGTTCTTC

j_gene: TRBJ2-2
abundance: -
v_gene: TRBV7-9
d_gene: TRBD1
CDR3aa: CASSFYGTANTGELFF
CDR3nt: TGTGCCAGCAGCTTCTATGGGACAGCGAACACCGGGGAGCTGTTTTTT

j_gene: TRBJ1-3
abundance: many
v_gene: TRBV2
d_gene: -
CDR3aa: CASNVQGKNTIYF
CDR3nt: TGTGCCAGCAACGTCCAGGGAAAGAACACCATATATTTT

j_gene: TRBJ2-7
abundance: -
v_gene: TRBV5-5
d_gene: -
CDR3aa: CASSLGFEGRVGPYEQYF
CDR3nt: TGTGCCAGCAGCTTGGGGTTCGAGGGCAGGGTCGGGCCCTACGAGCAGTACTTC

j_gene: TRBJ2-7
abundance: few
v_gene: TRBV5-1
d_gene: TRBD2
CDR3aa: CASSLNQRGSSYEQYF
CDR3nt: TGCGCCAGCAGCTTGAACCAGCGGGGGAGCTCCTACGAGCAGTACTTC

j_gene: TRBJ2-7
abundance: -
v_gene: TRBV29-1
d_gene: TRBD1
CDR3aa: CSVAGQGLYEQYF
CDR3nt: TGCAGCGTTGCTGGACAGGGACTCTACGAGCAGTACTTC

j_gene: TRBJ2-3
abundance: -
v_gene: TRBV7-2
d_gene: TRBD2
CDR3aa: CASSPTSGGF
CDR3nt: TGTGCCAGCAGCCCAACTAGCGGGGGGTTT

j_gene: TRBJ2-1
abundance: -
v_gene: TRBV20-1
d_gene: -
CDR3aa: CSARKARDVWYNEQFF
CDR3nt: TGCAGTGCTAGAAAAGCGCGGGACGTGTGGTACAATGAGCAGTTCTTC

j_gene: TRBJ2-1
abundance: many
v_gene: TRBV28
d_gene: -
CDR3aa: CASSFLDRNEQFF
CDR3nt: TGTGCCAGCAGTTTCTTGGACAGAAATGAGCAGTTCTTC

j_gene: TRBJ2-6
abundance: -
v_gene: TRBV20-1
d_gene: TRBD1
CDR3aa: CSARDDPGQGFYGANVLTF
CDR3nt: TGCAGTGCTCGAGACGACCCGGGACAGGGGTTTTATGGGGCCAACGTCCTGACTTTC

j_gene: TRBJ2-2
abundance: few
v_gene: TRBV2
d_gene: TRBD1
CDR3aa: CASSPGTGGLGELFF
CDR3nt: TGTGCCAGCAGTCCCGGGACAGGGGGCCTTGGGGAGCTGTTTTTT

j_gene: TRBJ2-5
abundance: few
v_gene: TRBV12-3/TRBV12-4
d_gene: -
CDR3aa: CASSFRAGRETQYF
CDR3nt: TGTGCCAGCAGTTTCCGGGCGGGCCGGGAGACCCAGTACTTC

j_gene: TRBJ1-2
abundance: -
v_gene: TRBV20-1
d_gene: TRBD1
CDR3aa: CSAFSLDRGPSAQGYGYTF
CDR3nt: TGCAGTGCTTTCTCCCTTGACAGGGGGCCCTCCGCCCAGGGCTATGGCTACACCTTC

j_gene: TRBJ1-5
abundance: few
v_gene: TRBV20-1
d_gene: -
CDR3aa: CSASMTNQPQHF
CDR3nt: TGCAGTGCTAGTATGACAAATCAGCCCCAGCATTTT

j_gene: TRBJ2-5
abundance: -
v_gene: TRBV5-1
d_gene: -
CDR3aa: CASSLMGPETQYF
CDR3nt: TGCGCCAGCAGCTTGATGGGACCAGAGACCCAGTACTTC

j_gene: TRBJ2-2
abundance: few
v_gene: TRBV12-3/TRBV12-4
d_gene: -
CDR3aa: CASSPGKGELFF
CDR3nt: TGTGCCAGCAGTCCAGGGAAGGGGGAGCTGTTTTTT

j_gene: TRBJ2-3
abundance: few
v_gene: TRBV6-5
d_gene: TRBD2
CDR3aa: CASSYSTSGSVDTQYF
CDR3nt: TGTGCCAGCAGTTACTCGACTAGCGGGAGTGTGGATACGCAGTATTTT

j_gene: TRBJ1-1
abundance: -
v_gene: TRBV6-1
d_gene: -
CDR3aa: CASSKQPGHEAFF
CDR3nt: TGTGCCAGCAGCAAACAACCGGGACACGAAGCTTTCTTT

j_gene: TRBJ2-7
abundance: -
v_gene: TRBV20-1
d_gene: TRBD1
CDR3aa: CSAPGQVGEQYF
CDR3nt: TGCAGTGCTCCGGGACAGGTGGGCGAGCAGTACTTC

j_gene: TRBJ2-3
abundance: many
v_gene: TRBV5-1
d_gene: -
CDR3aa: CASRFLTGAMDTQYF
CDR3nt: TGCGCCAGCAGATTCCTTACGGGAGCAATGGATACGCAGTATTTT

j_gene: TRBJ2-2
abundance: -
v_gene: TRBV5-5
d_gene: TRBD2
CDR3aa: CASSFLGTSVRVGELFF
CDR3nt: TGTGCCAGCAGCTTTCTAGGCACTAGCGTTCGGGTCGGGGAGCTGTTTTTT

j_gene: TRBJ1-2
abundance: few
v_gene: TRBV7-6
d_gene: TRBD1
CDR3aa: CASRAGTGLGDGYTF
CDR3nt: TGTGCCAGCAGGGCCGGGACAGGGCTAGGGGATGGCTACACCTTC

j_gene: TRBJ2-7
abundance: few
v_gene: TRBV6-6
d_gene: -
CDR3aa: CASHDGYEQYF
CDR3nt: TGTGCCAGCCACGACGGCTACGAGCAGTACTTC

j_gene: TRBJ2-7
abundance: few
v_gene: TRBV10-3
d_gene: TRBD2
CDR3aa: CAISERLAGGYEQYF
CDR3nt: TGTGCCATCAGCGAACGACTAGCGGGAGGCTACGAGCAGTACTTC

j_gene: TRBJ1-1
abundance: few
v_gene: TRBV7-2
d_gene: -
CDR3aa: CASSYHGGGTTEAFF
CDR3nt: TGTGCCAGCAGCTACCATGGGGGGGGGACCACTGAAGCTTTCTTT

j_gene: TRBJ2-5
abundance: few
v_gene: TRBV10-3
d_gene: -
CDR3aa: CAIGRVDETQYF
CDR3nt: TGTGCCATCGGTCGGGTAGACGAGACCCAGTACTTC

j_gene: TRBJ2-3
abundance: -
v_gene: TRBV6-2/TRBV6-3
d_gene: TRBD1
CDR3aa: CASSYIPRTGQGADTQYF
CDR3nt: TGTGCCAGCAGTTATATCCCTCGGACAGGGCAAGGGGCAGATACGCAGTATTTT

j_gene: TRBJ2-1
abundance: -
v_gene: TRBV28
d_gene: TRBD2
CDR3aa: CASSRLAVNNEQFF
CDR3nt: TGTGCCAGCAGCAGACTAGCGGTAAACAATGAGCAGTTCTTC

j_gene: TRBJ2-7
abundance: few
v_gene: TRBV6-5
d_gene: TRBD1
CDR3aa: CASSYSARGHEQYF
CDR3nt: TGTGCCAGCAGTTACTCGGCCAGGGGGCACGAGCAGTACTTC

j_gene: TRBJ1-2
abundance: few
v_gene: TRBV28
d_gene: -
CDR3aa: CASGGRGYTF
CDR3nt: TGTGCCAGCGGGGGTCGGGGCTACACCTTC

j_gene: TRBJ2-3
abundance: few
v_gene: TRBV5-1
d_gene: TRBD2
CDR3aa: CASSLRGRTTDTQYF
CDR3nt: TGCGCCAGCAGCTTGCGCGGGAGAACCACAGATACGCAGTATTTT

j_gene: TRBJ2-1
abundance: few
v_gene: TRBV6-4
d_gene: TRBD2
CDR3aa: CASSDPGTIYNEQFF
CDR3nt: TGTGCCAGCAGTGACCCCGGGACTATCTACAATGAGCAGTTCTTC

j_gene: TRBJ1-6
abundance: many
v_gene: TRBV12-3/TRBV12-4
d_gene: -
CDR3aa: CASSPSTGSGNSPLHF
CDR3nt: TGTGCCAGCAGTCCATCAACAGGTTCGGGGAATTCACCCCTCCACTTT

j_gene: TRBJ2-7
abundance: -
v_gene: TRBV28
d_gene: -
CDR3aa: CASSLMAGPYEQYF
CDR3nt: TGTGCCAGCAGTTTAATGGCAGGGCCCTACGAGCAGTACTTC

j_gene: TRBJ2-5
abundance: few
v_gene: TRBV11-2
d_gene: TRBD2
CDR3aa: CASSYRLAGGVNEETQYF
CDR3nt: TGTGCCAGCAGCTATAGACTAGCGGGAGGAGTTAATGAAGAGACCCAGTACTTC

j_gene: TRBJ1-6
abundance: -
v_gene: TRBV28
d_gene: TRBD1
CDR3aa: CASSLLKGANSPLHF
CDR3nt: TGTGCCAGCAGTTTATTAAAGGGGGCTAATTCACCCCTCCACTTT

j_gene: TRBJ2-5
abundance: few
v_gene: TRBV12-3/TRBV12-4
d_gene: -
CDR3aa: CASSLGGATKTQYF
CDR3nt: TGTGCCAGCAGTTTGGGGGGGGCCACGAAGACCCAGTACTTC

j_gene: TRBJ2-1
abundance: few
v_gene: TRBV28
d_gene: TRBD2
CDR3aa: CASSNSGTPRNEQFF
CDR3nt: TGTGCCAGCAGCAATAGCGGGACGCCGCGGAATGAGCAGTTCTTC